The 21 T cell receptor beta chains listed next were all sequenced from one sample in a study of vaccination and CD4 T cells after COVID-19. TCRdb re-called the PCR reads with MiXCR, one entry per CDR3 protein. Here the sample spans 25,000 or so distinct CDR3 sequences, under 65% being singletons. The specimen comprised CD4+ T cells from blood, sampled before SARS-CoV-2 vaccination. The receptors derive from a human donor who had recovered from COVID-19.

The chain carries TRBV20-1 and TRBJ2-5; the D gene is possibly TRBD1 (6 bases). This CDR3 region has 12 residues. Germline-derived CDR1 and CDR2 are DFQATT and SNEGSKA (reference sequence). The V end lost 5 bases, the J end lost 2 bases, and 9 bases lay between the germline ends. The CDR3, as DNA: TGCAGTGCTGGGGGCTGGCAAGAGACCCAGTACTTC. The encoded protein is CSAGGWQETQYF.

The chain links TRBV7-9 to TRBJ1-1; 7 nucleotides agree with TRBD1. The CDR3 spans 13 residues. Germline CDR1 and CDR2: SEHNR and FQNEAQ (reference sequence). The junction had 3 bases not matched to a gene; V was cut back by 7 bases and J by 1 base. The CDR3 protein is CASMQGENTEAFF. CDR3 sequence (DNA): TGTGCCAGCATGCAGGGGGAGAACACTGAAGCTTTCTTT.

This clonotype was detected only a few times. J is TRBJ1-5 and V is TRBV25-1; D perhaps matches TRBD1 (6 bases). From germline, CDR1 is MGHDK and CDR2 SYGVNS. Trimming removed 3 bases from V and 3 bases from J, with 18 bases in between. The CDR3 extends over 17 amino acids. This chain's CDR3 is CASSELWGPGANQPQHF. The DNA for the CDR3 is TGTGCCAGCAGTGAGCTTTGGGGGCCAGGAGCCAATCAGCCCCAGCATTTT.

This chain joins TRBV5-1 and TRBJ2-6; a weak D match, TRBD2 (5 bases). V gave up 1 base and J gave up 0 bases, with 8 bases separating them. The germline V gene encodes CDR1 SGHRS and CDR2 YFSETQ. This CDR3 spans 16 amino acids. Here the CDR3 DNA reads TGCGCCAGCAGCTTGACCGGAGGCTCTGGGGCCAACGTCCTGACTTTC. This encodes CASSLTGGSGANVLTF.

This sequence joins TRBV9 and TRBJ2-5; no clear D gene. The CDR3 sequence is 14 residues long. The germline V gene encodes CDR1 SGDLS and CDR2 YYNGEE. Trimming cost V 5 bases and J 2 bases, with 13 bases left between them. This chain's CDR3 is CASSPGPFQETQYF. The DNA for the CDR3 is TGTGCCAGCAGTCCCGGGCCCTTTCAAGAGACCCAGTACTTC. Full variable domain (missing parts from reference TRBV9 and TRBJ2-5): DSGVTQTPKHLITATGQRVTLRCSPRSGDLSVYWYQQSLDQGLQFLIQYYNGEERAKGNILERFSAQQFPDLHSELNLSSLELGDSALYFCASSPGPFQETQYFGPGTRLLVL.

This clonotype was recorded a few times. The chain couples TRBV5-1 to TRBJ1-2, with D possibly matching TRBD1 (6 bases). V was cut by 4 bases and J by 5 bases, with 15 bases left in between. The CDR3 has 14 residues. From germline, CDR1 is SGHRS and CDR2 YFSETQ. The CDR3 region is CASSPEQGVYGYTF. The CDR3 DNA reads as TGCGCCAGCAGCCCCGAACAGGGAGTTTATGGCTACACCTTC.

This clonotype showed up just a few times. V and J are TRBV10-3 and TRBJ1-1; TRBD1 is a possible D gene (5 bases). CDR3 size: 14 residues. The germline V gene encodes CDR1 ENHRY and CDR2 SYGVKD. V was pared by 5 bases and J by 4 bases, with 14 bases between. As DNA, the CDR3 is TGTGCCATCAGTAGGCTGGGGGTGGGCACTGAAGCTTTCTTT. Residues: CAISRLGVGTEAFF.

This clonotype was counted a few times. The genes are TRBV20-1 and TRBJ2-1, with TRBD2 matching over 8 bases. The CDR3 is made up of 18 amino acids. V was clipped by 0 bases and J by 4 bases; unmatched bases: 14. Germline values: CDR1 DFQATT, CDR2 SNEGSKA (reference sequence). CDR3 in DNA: TGCAGTGCTAGAGATCCCGCCGTTAGCGGGACGGGTTACAATGAGCAGTTCTTC. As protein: CSARDPAVSGTGYNEQFF.

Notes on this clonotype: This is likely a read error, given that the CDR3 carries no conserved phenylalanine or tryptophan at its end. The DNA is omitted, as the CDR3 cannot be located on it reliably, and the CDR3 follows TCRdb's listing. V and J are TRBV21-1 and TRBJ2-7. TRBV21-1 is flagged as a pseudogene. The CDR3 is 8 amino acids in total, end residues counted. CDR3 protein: CASSKVLI.

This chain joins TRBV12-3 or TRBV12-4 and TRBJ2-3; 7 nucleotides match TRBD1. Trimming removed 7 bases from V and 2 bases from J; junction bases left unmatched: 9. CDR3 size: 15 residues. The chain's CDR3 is CASTSQGTVTDTQYF. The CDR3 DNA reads TGTGCCAGCACCTCACAGGGGACGGTCACAGATACGCAGTATTTT.

CDR3 protein: CSAILGGTDTQYF. The DNA for the CDR3 is TGCAGTGCTATCCTCGGGGGGACAGATACGCAGTATTTT. V gene TRBV20-1 combines with J gene TRBJ2-3; 7 nucleotides line up with TRBD2. The CDR3 has 13 amino acids. V dropped 4 bases and J dropped 3; count of bases not matched to a gene: 4. Germline V gene sequence: CDR1 DFQATT, CDR2 SNEGSKA (reference sequence).

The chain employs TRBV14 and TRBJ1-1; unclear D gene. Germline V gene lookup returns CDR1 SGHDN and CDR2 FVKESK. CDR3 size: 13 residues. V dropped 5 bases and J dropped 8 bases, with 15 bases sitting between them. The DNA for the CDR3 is TGTGCCAGCAGCGTAAGACGCGATGGGGAAGCTTTCTTT. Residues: CASSVRRDGEAFF.

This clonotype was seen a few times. Written as DNA, the CDR3 is TGTGCCACCAGTGATTCCAGGACGCTAAGTGGCTACACCTTC. It specifies CATSDSRTLSGYTF. The gene calls are TRBV24-1 and TRBJ1-2; D not resolved. Trimming stripped 2 bases from V and 7 bases from J, with 13 bases between. The length of the CDR3 is 14 residues. The germline V gene has CDR1 KGHDR and CDR2 SFDVKD.

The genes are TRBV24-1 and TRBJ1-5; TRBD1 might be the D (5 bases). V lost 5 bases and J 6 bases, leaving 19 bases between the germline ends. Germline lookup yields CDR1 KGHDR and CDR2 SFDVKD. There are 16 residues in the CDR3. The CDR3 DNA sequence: TGTGCCACCAGTGGGGCCTCAGGGCTGGGGAGTCAGCCCCAGCATTTT. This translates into CATSGASGLGSQPQHF.

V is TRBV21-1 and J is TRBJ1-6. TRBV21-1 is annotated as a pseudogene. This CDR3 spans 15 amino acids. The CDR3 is CASSKNEDGISPLHF. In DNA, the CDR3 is TGTGCCAGCAGCAAAAACGAGGACGGAATCTCACCCCTCCACTTT.

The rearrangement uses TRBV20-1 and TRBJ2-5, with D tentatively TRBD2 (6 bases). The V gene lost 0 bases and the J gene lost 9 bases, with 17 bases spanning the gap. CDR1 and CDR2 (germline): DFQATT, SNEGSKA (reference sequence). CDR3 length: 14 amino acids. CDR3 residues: CSARDWRDLRAQYF. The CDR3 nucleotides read TGCAGTGCTAGAGATTGGCGGGACCTCCGGGCCCAGTACTTC.

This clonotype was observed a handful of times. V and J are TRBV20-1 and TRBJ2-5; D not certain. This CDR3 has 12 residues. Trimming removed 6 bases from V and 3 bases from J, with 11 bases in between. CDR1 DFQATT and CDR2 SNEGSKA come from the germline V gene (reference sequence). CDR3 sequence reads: CSAYTRKETQYF. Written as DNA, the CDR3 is TGCAGTGCCTACACGCGGAAAGAGACCCAGTACTTC.

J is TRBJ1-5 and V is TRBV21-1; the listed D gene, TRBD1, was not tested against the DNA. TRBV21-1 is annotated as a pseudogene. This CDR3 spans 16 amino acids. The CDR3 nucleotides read TGTGCCAGCAGCAAATTTGGGGACAGGTTGGGTCAGCCCCAGCATTTT. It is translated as CASSKFGDRLGQPQHF.

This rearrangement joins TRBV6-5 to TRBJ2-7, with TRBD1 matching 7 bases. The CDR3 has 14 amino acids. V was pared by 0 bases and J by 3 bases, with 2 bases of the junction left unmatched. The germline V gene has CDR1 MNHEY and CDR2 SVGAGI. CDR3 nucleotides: TGTGCCAGCAGTTACTCGAGGGACAGCTACGAGCAGTACTTC. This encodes CASSYSRDSYEQYF.

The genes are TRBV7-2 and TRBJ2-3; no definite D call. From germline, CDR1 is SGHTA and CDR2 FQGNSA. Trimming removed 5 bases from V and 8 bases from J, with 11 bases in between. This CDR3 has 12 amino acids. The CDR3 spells CASSMDPGTQYF. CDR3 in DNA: TGTGCCAGCAGCATGGACCCGGGTACGCAGTATTTT.

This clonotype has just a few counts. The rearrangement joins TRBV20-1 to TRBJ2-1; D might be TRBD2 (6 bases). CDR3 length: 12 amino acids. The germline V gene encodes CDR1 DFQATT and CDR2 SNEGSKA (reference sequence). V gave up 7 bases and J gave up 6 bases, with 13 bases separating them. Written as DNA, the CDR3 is TGCAGTGTCAATCAGGGAGGCAATGAGCAGTTCTTC. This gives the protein CSVNQGGNEQFF.